What follows describes a single T cell receptor (beta chain). Its antigen is unidentified. Antigen-specific CD4+ T cells expanded by the ViraFEST assay with viral peptide pools were then sequenced. It was after roughly ten days of culture that CD4+ T cells were isolated. Vaccinees lacked prior SARS-CoV-2 infection and tested negative for nucleocapsid antibodies. This sample was taken from a study of vaccination effects on CD4 cells after COVID-19. There are 16 residues in the CDR3. Germline CDR1 and CDR2: SGHNT and YENEEA. V dropped 5 bases and J dropped 0 bases, with 14 bases sitting between them. Method: immunoSEQ multiplex PCR; TCRdb's copy keeps in-frame clones and lacks some. The sample consists of 50,000 or so clones, approximately 79% of them appearing once.

This TCR derives from a human donor who received a COVID-19 vaccine. The chain links TRBV11-3 to TRBJ2-1; possibly TRBD1 for D (6 bases). Source: CD4+ T cells from PBMCs cultured with HCoV-OC43 spike peptides, taken before COVID-19 vaccination. Specified subset: HCoV-OC43 spike overlapping peptide pool stimulation. This chain's CDR3 is CASSDRQARSYNEQFF. The CDR3 DNA reads as TGTGCCAGCAGCGATCGACAGGCCCGCTCCTACAATGAGCAGTTCTTC.